The rows below give T cell receptor beta chains drawn from one sample of a study of OX40 agonist ivuxolimab in advanced cancers. The protocol was immunoSEQ multiplex PCR, while the TCRdb copy is restricted to in-frame clones and leaves out a portion. Seen here are about 11,000 clones, over 80% observed once, and the top ten hold 10%. The specimen was CD4+ or CD8+ T cells sorted from blood, collected in a trial of the OX40 agonist ivuxolimab. These receptors all stem from an adult with an advanced solid tumor such as melanoma, head and neck, liver or kidney cancer. The CDR3 runs from the conserved cysteine through the conserved F or W. The D gene is left open where the match is weak. The listing skips clone size in some rows; elsewhere it reads once, few, many or a size class.

CDR3 length: 15; clone size: few; J gene: TRBJ2-7; V gene: TRBV28; D gene: TRBD2; CDR3 protein: CASSFLRERTYEQYF; CDR3 DNA: TGTGCCAGCAGTTTCCTGCGGGAGAGGACCTACGAGCAGTACTTC
CDR3 length: 14; clone size: NA; J gene: TRBJ2-5; V gene: TRBV28; D gene: NA; CDR3 protein: CASKDNYNQETQYF; CDR3 DNA: TGTGCCAGCAAGGATAACTACAACCAGGAGACCCAGTACTTC
CDR3 length: 12; clone size: NA; J gene: TRBJ2-7; V gene: TRBV28; D gene: NA; CDR3 protein: CASHRWAYEQYF; CDR3 DNA: TGTGCCAGCCATCGTTGGGCCTACGAGCAGTACTTC
CDR3 length: 14; clone size: NA; J gene: TRBJ2-7; V gene: TRBV5-6; D gene: NA; CDR3 protein: CASSLGALPSKQYF; CDR3 DNA: TGTGCCAGCAGCTTGGGGGCGCTTCCCAGTAAGCAGTACTTC
CDR3 length: 14; clone size: NA; J gene: TRBJ2-7; V gene: TRBV5-5; D gene: NA; CDR3 protein: CASSLPNGAYEQYF; CDR3 DNA: TGTGCCAGCAGCTTGCCCAATGGGGCCTACGAGCAGTACTTC
CDR3 length: 15; clone size: medium-sized; J gene: TRBJ2-1; V gene: TRBV7-3; D gene: TRBD2; CDR3 protein: CASRVSGSDYNEQFF; CDR3 DNA: TGTGCCAGCAGAGTTAGCGGGAGCGATTACAATGAGCAGTTCTTC
CDR3 length: 13; clone size: NA; J gene: TRBJ2-1; V gene: TRBV18; D gene: NA; CDR3 protein: CASSPDTYNEQFF; CDR3 DNA: TGTGCCAGCTCACCGGACACCTACAATGAGCAGTTCTTC
CDR3 length: 15; clone size: few; J gene: TRBJ1-1; V gene: TRBV30; D gene: TRBD1; CDR3 protein: CACLPGGRSNTEAFF; CDR3 DNA: TGTGCCTGTCTTCCAGGGGGGAGATCTAACACTGAAGCTTTCTTT
CDR3 length: 14; clone size: NA; J gene: TRBJ1-5; V gene: TRBV27; D gene: NA; CDR3 protein: CASSLLSGAQPQHF; CDR3 DNA: TGTGCCAGCAGTTTACTGAGTGGAGCTCAGCCCCAGCATTTT
CDR3 length: 15; clone size: NA; J gene: TRBJ2-7; V gene: TRBV19; D gene: TRBD2; CDR3 protein: CASSIGLAGGYEQYF; CDR3 DNA: TGTGCCAGTAGTATTGGACTAGCGGGGGGTTACGAGCAGTACTTC
CDR3 length: 16; clone size: once; J gene: TRBJ2-3; V gene: TRBV6-4; D gene: TRBD2; CDR3 protein: CASSDEAGGSTDTQYF; CDR3 DNA: TGTGCCAGCAGTGACGAAGCGGGAGGGAGCACAGATACGCAGTATTTT
CDR3 length: 15; clone size: NA; J gene: TRBJ2-7; V gene: TRBV27; D gene: TRBD2; CDR3 protein: CASRVTSGSTYEQYF; CDR3 DNA: TGTGCCAGCAGAGTCACTAGCGGGAGTACCTACGAGCAGTACTTC
CDR3 length: 15; clone size: NA; J gene: TRBJ2-1; V gene: TRBV7-6; D gene: TRBD2; CDR3 protein: CASSLTSGRMVEQFF; CDR3 DNA: TGTGCCAGCAGCCTAACTAGCGGGAGAATGGTTGAGCAGTTCTTC
CDR3 length: 15; clone size: NA; J gene: TRBJ1-1; V gene: TRBV28; D gene: TRBD1; CDR3 protein: CASSLTGEEDTEAFF; CDR3 DNA: TGTGCCAGCAGTTTGACAGGGGAGGAGGACACTGAAGCTTTCTTT
CDR3 length: 13; clone size: NA; J gene: TRBJ2-7; V gene: TRBV25-1; D gene: NA; CDR3 protein: CASSPGGRYEQYF; CDR3 DNA: TGTGCCAGCAGTCCAGGGGGGAGGTACGAGCAGTACTTC
CDR3 length: 16; clone size: NA; J gene: TRBJ1-5; V gene: TRBV6-1; D gene: NA; CDR3 protein: CASSETDGYSNQPQHF; CDR3 DNA: TGTGCCAGCAGTGAAACAGACGGCTATAGCAATCAGCCCCAGCATTTT
CDR3 length: 12; clone size: NA; J gene: TRBJ2-3; V gene: TRBV4-2; D gene: NA; CDR3 protein: CASSREFDTQYF; CDR3 DNA: TGTGCCAGCAGCCGAGAATTTGATACGCAGTATTTT
CDR3 length: 16; clone size: NA; J gene: TRBJ1-4; V gene: TRBV6-5; D gene: NA; CDR3 protein: CASSYLGGGTNEKLFF; CDR3 DNA: TGTGCCAGCAGTTACTTGGGCGGAGGCACTAATGAAAAACTGTTTTTT
CDR3 length: 14; clone size: NA; J gene: TRBJ2-3; V gene: TRBV18; D gene: TRBD1; CDR3 protein: CASSPGQGTDTQYF; CDR3 DNA: TGTGCCAGCTCACCAGGACAGGGCACAGATACGCAGTATTTT
CDR3 length: 12; clone size: few; J gene: TRBJ2-2; V gene: TRBV6-5; D gene: NA; CDR3 protein: CASSINTGELFF; CDR3 DNA: TGTGCCAGTTCCATCAACACCGGGGAGCTGTTTTTT
CDR3 length: 16; clone size: NA; J gene: TRBJ2-7; V gene: TRBV4-3; D gene: TRBD2; CDR3 protein: CASSHYSGDASYEQYF; CDR3 DNA: TGCGCCAGCAGCCATTATAGCGGGGACGCCTCCTACGAGCAGTACTTC
CDR3 length: 15; clone size: NA; J gene: TRBJ2-7; V gene: TRBV19; D gene: TRBD2; CDR3 protein: CASSPASGTTYEQYF; CDR3 DNA: TGTGCCAGTAGTCCCGCTAGCGGGACAACCTACGAGCAGTACTTC
CDR3 length: 14; clone size: medium-sized; J gene: TRBJ1-4; V gene: TRBV2; D gene: NA; CDR3 protein: CARGGYRKDEKLFF; CDR3 DNA: TGTGCCAGGGGGGGATACAGGAAGGATGAAAAACTGTTTTTT
CDR3 length: 12; clone size: NA; J gene: TRBJ2-5; V gene: TRBV6-1; D gene: NA; CDR3 protein: CASSNRQETQYF; CDR3 DNA: TGTGCCAGCAGTAACAGGCAAGAGACCCAGTACTTC
CDR3 length: 15; clone size: few; J gene: TRBJ2-1; V gene: TRBV4-1; D gene: TRBD2; CDR3 protein: CASSQSGSSYNEQFF; CDR3 DNA: TGCGCCAGCAGCCAAAGCGGGAGCTCCTACAATGAGCAGTTCTTC
CDR3 length: 16; clone size: NA; J gene: TRBJ2-1; V gene: TRBV4-2; D gene: NA; CDR3 protein: CASSQHRTGGLNEQFF; CDR3 DNA: TGTGCCAGCAGCCAGCATCGCACTGGAGGTTTAAATGAGCAGTTCTTC
CDR3 length: 15; clone size: NA; J gene: TRBJ2-5; V gene: TRBV5-4; D gene: NA; CDR3 protein: CASTISEGVRETQYF; CDR3 DNA: TGTGCCAGCACAATTTCAGAGGGTGTTCGGGAGACCCAGTACTTC
CDR3 length: 16; clone size: NA; J gene: TRBJ2-7; V gene: TRBV5-1; D gene: NA; CDR3 protein: CASSPQGLDVSYEQYF; CDR3 DNA: TGCGCCAGCAGCCCGCAGGGCCTTGACGTCTCCTACGAGCAGTACTTC
CDR3 length: 13; clone size: NA; J gene: TRBJ1-1; V gene: TRBV14; D gene: NA; CDR3 protein: CASSQGTRTEAFF; CDR3 DNA: TGTGCCAGCAGCCAAGGGACGAGGACTGAAGCTTTCTTT
CDR3 length: 15; clone size: NA; J gene: TRBJ1-5; V gene: TRBV9; D gene: NA; CDR3 protein: CASSVGAGAGQPQHF; CDR3 DNA: TGTGCCAGCAGCGTAGGGGCAGGGGCTGGTCAGCCCCAGCATTTT
CDR3 length: 12; clone size: once; J gene: TRBJ2-1; V gene: TRBV27; D gene: NA; CDR3 protein: CASKSNWDEQFF; CDR3 DNA: TGTGCCAGCAAATCGAATTGGGATGAGCAGTTCTTC
CDR3 length: 14; clone size: NA; J gene: TRBJ1-2; V gene: TRBV19; D gene: NA; CDR3 protein: CASSIGDGNYGYTF; CDR3 DNA: TGTGCCAGTAGTATAGGCGACGGCAACTATGGCTACACCTTC
CDR3 length: 13; clone size: NA; J gene: TRBJ2-7; V gene: TRBV9; D gene: TRBD2; CDR3 protein: CASSPGGAGEQYF; CDR3 DNA: TGTGCCAGCAGCCCCGGGGGGGCCGGCGAGCAGTACTTC
CDR3 length: 15; clone size: once; J gene: TRBJ2-7; V gene: TRBV7-4; D gene: TRBD2; CDR3 protein: CASTPTGGGSYEQYF; CDR3 DNA: TGTGCCAGCACCCCCACGGGCGGGGGCTCCTACGAGCAGTACTTC
CDR3 length: 12; clone size: once; J gene: TRBJ2-7; V gene: TRBV28; D gene: NA; CDR3 protein: CASSTTGYEQYF; CDR3 DNA: TGTGCCAGCAGCACGACAGGATACGAGCAGTACTTC
CDR3 length: 14; clone size: NA; J gene: TRBJ1-1; V gene: TRBV2; D gene: NA; CDR3 protein: CASIHPMGNTEAFF; CDR3 DNA: TGTGCCAGCATCCACCCAATGGGGAACACTGAAGCTTTCTTT
CDR3 length: 16; clone size: NA; J gene: TRBJ2-1; V gene: TRBV18; D gene: TRBD2; CDR3 protein: CASSFGTSGIYNEQFF; CDR3 DNA: TGTGCCAGCTCATTTGGGACTAGCGGGATTTACAATGAGCAGTTCTTC
CDR3 length: 17; clone size: NA; J gene: TRBJ2-3; V gene: TRBV11-3; D gene: NA; CDR3 protein: CASSDRGIRSHADTQYF; CDR3 DNA: TGTGCCAGTAGTGACCGGGGAATCCGATCGCACGCAGATACGCAGTATTTT
CDR3 length: 16; clone size: NA; J gene: TRBJ2-7; V gene: TRBV7-9; D gene: TRBD2; CDR3 protein: CASRPPAGGSSYEQYF; CDR3 DNA: TGTGCCAGCAGACCTCCCGCCGGGGGGAGCTCCTACGAGCAGTACTTC
CDR3 length: 15; clone size: NA; J gene: TRBJ1-2; V gene: TRBV9; D gene: TRBD1; CDR3 protein: CASSSGQGDSYGYTF; CDR3 DNA: TGTGCCAGCAGCTCTGGACAGGGAGATTCCTATGGCTACACCTTC
CDR3 length: 13; clone size: NA; J gene: TRBJ2-1; V gene: TRBV6-4; D gene: NA; CDR3 protein: CASSELETDEQFF; CDR3 DNA: TGTGCCAGCAGTGAGTTGGAAACCGATGAGCAGTTCTTC
CDR3 length: 15; clone size: NA; J gene: TRBJ2-7; V gene: TRBV7-9; D gene: NA; CDR3 protein: CASSFGGEGAYEQYF; CDR3 DNA: TGTGCCAGCAGTTTCGGTGGTGAGGGTGCCTACGAGCAGTACTTC
CDR3 length: 13; clone size: medium-sized; J gene: TRBJ2-1; V gene: TRBV27; D gene: TRBD2; CDR3 protein: CASSLLAGVPEFF; CDR3 DNA: TGTGCCAGCAGTTTACTAGCGGGAGTTCCGGAGTTCTTC
CDR3 length: 10; clone size: NA; J gene: TRBJ2-3; V gene: TRBV20-1; D gene: NA; CDR3 protein: CSAKADTQYF; CDR3 DNA: TGCAGTGCTAAGGCAGATACGCAGTATTTT
CDR3 length: 15; clone size: NA; J gene: TRBJ2-3; V gene: TRBV5-4; D gene: TRBD2; CDR3 protein: CASSPVSGSQDTQYF; CDR3 DNA: TGTGCCAGCAGCCCAGTTAGCGGGAGTCAAGATACGCAGTATTTT
CDR3 length: 14; clone size: NA; J gene: TRBJ2-1; V gene: TRBV7-2; D gene: NA; CDR3 protein: CASSSLPGNNEQFF; CDR3 DNA: TGTGCCAGCAGCTCCCTCCCGGGAAACAATGAGCAGTTCTTC
CDR3 length: 15; clone size: NA; J gene: TRBJ1-5; V gene: TRBV7-6; D gene: NA; CDR3 protein: CASSLSGGLNQPQHF; CDR3 DNA: TGTGCCAGCAGCTTATCAGGCGGCCTCAATCAGCCCCAGCATTTT
CDR3 length: 15; clone size: NA; J gene: TRBJ1-1; V gene: TRBV28; D gene: TRBD1; CDR3 protein: CASRDRTGENTEAFF; CDR3 DNA: TGTGCCAGCAGAGATCGGACAGGGGAGAACACTGAAGCTTTCTTT
CDR3 length: 15; clone size: NA; J gene: TRBJ2-1; V gene: TRBV11-1; D gene: NA; CDR3 protein: CASSLISGTYNEQFF; CDR3 DNA: TGTGCCAGCAGCTTAATTTCGGGAACCTACAATGAGCAGTTCTTC
CDR3 length: 13; clone size: NA; J gene: TRBJ2-7; V gene: TRBV5-4; D gene: TRBD2; CDR3 protein: CASSAGALYEQYF; CDR3 DNA: TGTGCCAGCAGCGCGGGAGCTCTCTACGAGCAGTACTTC
CDR3 length: 14; clone size: NA; J gene: TRBJ2-1; V gene: TRBV6-6; D gene: NA; CDR3 protein: CASSPPGYYNEQFF; CDR3 DNA: TGTGCCAGTAGTCCCCCAGGCTACTACAATGAGCAGTTCTTC
CDR3 length: 14; clone size: NA; J gene: TRBJ1-2; V gene: TRBV4-1; D gene: NA; CDR3 protein: CASSQDYTNYGYTF; CDR3 DNA: TGCGCCAGCAGCCAAGATTACACAAACTATGGCTACACCTTC
CDR3 length: 14; clone size: NA; J gene: TRBJ2-7; V gene: TRBV4-1; D gene: TRBD2; CDR3 protein: CASSQDGGRYEQYF; CDR3 DNA: TGCGCCAGCAGCCAAGATGGCGGGAGATACGAGCAGTACTTC
CDR3 length: 15; clone size: NA; J gene: TRBJ2-7; V gene: TRBV10-3; D gene: TRBD2; CDR3 protein: CAITTSGSGGYEQYF; CDR3 DNA: TGTGCCATCACGACTAGCGGGAGCGGTGGATACGAGCAGTACTTC
CDR3 length: 16; clone size: NA; J gene: TRBJ2-1; V gene: TRBV5-1; D gene: TRBD1; CDR3 protein: CASSASGTASYNEQFF; CDR3 DNA: TGCGCCAGCAGCGCGTCCGGGACAGCCTCCTACAATGAGCAGTTCTTC
CDR3 length: 13; clone size: NA; J gene: TRBJ1-1; V gene: TRBV5-5; D gene: NA; CDR3 protein: CASREGGNTEAFF; CDR3 DNA: TGTGCCAGCAGGGAGGGTGGGAACACTGAAGCTTTCTTT
CDR3 length: 14; clone size: NA; J gene: TRBJ2-7; V gene: TRBV5-4; D gene: NA; CDR3 protein: CASTPDLGSDEQYF; CDR3 DNA: TGTGCCAGCACCCCTGACCTTGGGTCGGACGAGCAGTACTTC
CDR3 length: 16; clone size: NA; J gene: TRBJ1-4; V gene: TRBV2; D gene: TRBD1; CDR3 protein: CASSDPRQGEREKLFF; CDR3 DNA: TGTGCCAGCAGTGACCCCCGACAGGGGGAGCGAGAAAAACTGTTTTTT
CDR3 length: 14; clone size: medium-sized; J gene: TRBJ2-5; V gene: TRBV6-5; D gene: NA; CDR3 protein: CASSYSVSSKTQYF; CDR3 DNA: TGTGCCAGCAGTTACTCAGTTTCATCTAAGACCCAGTACTTC